Below, one TCR beta chain is given with its context. The antigen remains undetermined. These data originate in a study of cytomegalovirus exposure and HLA in healthy donors. CDR1 is SNHLY and CDR2 is FYNNEI in the germline V gene. There are 14 residues in the CDR3. Trimming removed 6 bases from V and 6 bases from J; junction bases left unmatched: 6. Study results and limitations: A few chains linked to CMV were shown in vitro to be specific for CMV antigens. In a later analysis, TCR beta V- and J-gene trimming was associated with a missense DCLRE1C variant. Later work showed greater clonal expansion in HLA-associated TCR beta chains than in equally common others.

The PCR used 60 Vbeta and 13 Jbeta primers. TCRdb keeps only in-frame clones here, not all; method: immunoSEQ multiplex PCR. The table includes about 160,000 clones, 55% to 75% detected once. Unrecorded immune exposures were likely, despite nominal health at sampling. The specimen sequenced was PBMCs. This chain uses TRBV2 with TRBJ1-4; TRBD1 matches 8 bases. The origin of this receptor is a woman aged 55-70 years in good health and CMV-seropositive. CDR3 in amino acids: CASRWTGRDEKLFF. The CDR3 coding sequence is TGTGCCAGCAGGTGGACAGGGCGCGATGAAAAACTGTTTTTT. The entire variable domain, with the rest obtained from reference TRBV2 and TRBJ1-4, is as follows: EPEVTQTPSHQVTQMGQEVILRCVPISNHLYFYWYRQILGQKVEFLVSFYNNEISEKSEIFDDQFSVERPDGSNFTLKIRSTKLEDSAMYFCASRWTGRDEKLFFGSGTQLSVL.